The 7 T cell receptor beta chains presented below share a single source sample, sequenced in a study of shared clonotypes between healthy human individuals. Assay used: immunoSEQ multiplex PCR; TCRdb lists only in-frame clones, some missing. The repertoire consists of millions of clones, with 95% occurring once and the leading ten covering about 0.13%. The specimen was naive CD4+ T cells sorted from blood. The subset here: CD45RA+ positively selected. All receptors derive from a man between 18 and 35 years old in good health.

CDR3 sequence: CASSVAKEETQYF. CDR3 nucleotides: TGTGCCAGCAGCGTAGCTAAGGAAGAGACCCAGTACTTC. The chain combines TRBV9 with TRBJ2-5; D is unresolved. V shed 0 bases and J shed 3 bases, with 6 bases lying between them. The CDR3 is 13 residues long. Germline V gives CDR1 SGDLS, CDR2 YYNGEE.

This clone was observed once. The rearrangement joins TRBV7-9 to TRBJ1-2, with D unresolved. The CDR3 has 15 amino acids. The germline V gene has CDR1 SEHNR and CDR2 FQNEAQ (reference sequence). The V gene lost 0 bases and the J gene lost 8 bases, with 16 bases spanning the gap. This chain's CDR3 is CASSLAVGGKTGYTF. Written as DNA, the CDR3 is TGTGCCAGCAGCTTAGCGGTAGGTGGCAAGACGGGCTACACCTTC.

The chain uses TRBV5-1 and TRBJ2-6; D might be TRBD1 or TRBD2, each matching 5 bases. From germline, CDR1 is SGHRS and CDR2 YFSETQ. With 1 base removed from V and 3 bases from J, the gap between germline ends came to 8 bases. This CDR3 is built from 15 residues. CDR3 sequence (DNA): TGCGCCAGCAGCTTGCCAGGGAGTGGGGCCAACGTCCTGACTTTC. Translating gives CASSLPGSGANVLTF. Together with reference TRBV5-1 and TRBJ2-6, the CDR3 gives the full variable domain: KAGVTQTPRYLIKTRGQQVTLSCSPISGHRSVSWYQQTPGQGLQFLFEYFSETQRNKGNFPGRFSGRQFSNSRSEMNVSTLELGDSALYLCASSLPGSGANVLTFGAGSRLTVL.

The V call is TRBV9, the J call TRBJ2-2; 9 nucleotides align to TRBD2. CDR3 length: 17 amino acids. The junction had 11 bases not matched to a gene; V was cut back by 3 bases and J by 5 bases. Germline CDR1 and CDR2: SGDLS and YYNGEE. This CDR3 reads CASSGRPGAGGTGELFF. DNA of the CDR3: TGTGCCAGCAGCGGCCGCCCGGGGGCGGGAGGGACCGGGGAGCTGTTTTTT.

The chain links TRBV23-1 to TRBJ2-7, with D unresolved. TRBV23-1 falls under the ORF class, with uncertain function. The CDR3 totals 15 residues. Trimming stripped 9 bases from V and 3 bases from J, with 21 bases between. As DNA, the CDR3 is TGCGCCAGGACGCGGTTTAGATCCTCTTACTACGAGCAGTACTTC. It codes for CARTRFRSSYYEQYF.

The rearrangement joins TRBV6-6 to TRBJ2-1; TRBD2 matches 13 bases. The CDR3 is made up of 15 amino acids. Germline V gene data show CDR1 as MNHNY and CDR2 as SVGAGI (reference sequence). With 6 bases clipped from V and 7 bases from J, the junction kept 6 bases outside the gene matches. This chain's CDR3 is CASRTGTSGINEQFF. The CDR3 DNA reads as TGTGCCAGCAGAACCGGGACTAGCGGGATTAATGAGCAGTTCTTC.

This clone was seen once. V gene TRBV4-3 combines with J gene TRBJ2-4; 9 nucleotides match TRBD1. Germline V gene data show CDR1 as LGHNA and CDR2 as YSLEER. Trimming removed 4 bases from V and 3 bases from J; junction bases left unmatched: 1. The length of the CDR3 is 14 residues. CDR3 sequence: CASSRTGDKNIQYF. Written as DNA, the CDR3 is TGCGCCAGCAGCCGGACAGGGGACAAAAACATTCAGTACTTC.